This T cell receptor (beta chain) comes out of a study of blood T cell repertoires in COVID-19. Seattle-derived patients entered the study during active infection and were followed longitudinally. This clone has just one count. Libraries were prepared by immunoSEQ multiplex PCR; TCRdb keeps only in-frame clonotypes and omits some of them. The data show over 70,000 clones, roughly three quarters seen once. Germline V gene lookup returns CDR1 MNHEY and CDR2 SVGEGT. The length of the CDR3 is 14 residues. The germline V and J ends were trimmed by 4 bases and 0 bases, with 7 bases remaining between them. This sequence was found in a man between 65 and 79 years old with COVID-19, enrolled during active disease. The chain recombines TRBV6-2 or TRBV6-3 with TRBJ2-4; possibly TRBD1 for D (5 bases). Sequenced input: peripheral blood. The CDR3 DNA follows: TGTGCCAGCAGTTCTCAGGGAGCCAAAAACATTCAGTACTTC. Translation: CASSSQGAKNIQYF.